A selection of T cell receptor beta chains follows, all from one sample in a study of blood T cell repertoires in COVID-19. Assay used: immunoSEQ multiplex PCR; TCRdb lists only in-frame clones, some missing. The sample shows about 70,000 clones, roughly four fifths of them seen only once. Sequenced material: peripheral blood. All receptors come from a woman between 70 and 85 years old with acute or convalescent COVID-19. Each CDR3 is given with its conserved first and last residue. The D gene is left open where the match is weak. The size of a clone is reported for some rows only, either as once, few or many, or as a class for expanded clones.

D gene	clone size	V gene	J gene	CDR3 DNA	CDR3 protein
TRBD1	.	TRBV28	TRBJ1-1	TGTGCCAGCAGTGCCCCCCCCGGGACAGGGAACACTGAAGCTTTCTTT	CASSAPPGTGNTEAFF
.	.	TRBV25-1	TRBJ1-2	TGTGCCAGCAGTGAACAGGGGCCAAACTATGGCTACACCTTC	CASSEQGPNYGYTF
.	.	TRBV5-1	TRBJ1-1	TGCGCCAGCAGCTTGGTTGCGGATGAAGCTTTCTTT	CASSLVADEAFF
.	.	TRBV19	TRBJ2-7	TGTGCCAGTGCCAACTACTACGAGCAGTACTTC	CASANYYEQYF
TRBD2	once	TRBV11-2	TRBJ2-1	TGTGCCAGCAGCTTAGTAGGATGGATCGGGGGGGCCGACGAGCAGTTCTTC	CASSLVGWIGGADEQFF
.	.	TRBV30	TRBJ1-5	TGTGCCTGGAGCGCAGATAGCAATCAGCCCCAGCATTTT	CAWSADSNQPQHF
.	.	TRBV10-3	TRBJ2-3	TGTGCCATCAGTGAGTGGAGCAGACCCACAGATACGCAGTATTTT	CAISEWSRPTDTQYF
.	.	TRBV2	TRBJ1-1	TGTGCCAGCAGGACCCAGGGGAATACTGAAGCTTTCTTT	CASRTQGNTEAFF
TRBD1	.	TRBV5-6	TRBJ2-7	TGTGCCAGCAGCTTGCAGACAGGGAGCTACGAGCAGTACTTC	CASSLQTGSYEQYF
.	few	TRBV6-6	TRBJ2-1	TGTGCCAGCAGTACCCGGGACACCTACAATGAGCAGTTCTTC	CASSTRDTYNEQFF
.	.	TRBV5-1	TRBJ2-3	TGCGCCAGCAGCTTGATTAGCGGCGAGTCAGATACGCAGTATTTT	CASSLISGESDTQYF
.	once	TRBV19	TRBJ1-6	TGTGCCAGTAGTATAGATCTCTTGTCGGCGGAGACCTATAATTCACCCCTCCACTTT	CASSIDLLSAETYNSPLHF
.	.	TRBV9	TRBJ2-2	TGTGCCAGCAGCCTTACCCCCCTCGGGGGCGGGAGAGCCGGGGAGCTGTTTTTT	CASSLTPLGGGRAGELFF
TRBD2	.	TRBV30	TRBJ2-5	TGTGCCTGGGCCCGGGGGGGCAAGTCAGAGACCCAGTACTTC	CAWARGGKSETQYF
TRBD1	.	TRBV9	TRBJ2-2	TGTGCCAGCAGCACAAGGGACAGGGGAAGCCCAAAGGACACCGGGGAGCTGTTTTTT	CASSTRDRGSPKDTGELFF
TRBD2	.	TRBV7-2	TRBJ2-3	TGTGCCAGCAGCGGGCTAGCGGGGGGGCATCAGGCAGATACGCAGTATTTT	CASSGLAGGHQADTQYF
TRBD1	once	TRBV29-1	TRBJ1-1	TGCAGCGTGGACAAGGGACAGCCGAACACTGAAGCTTTCTTT	CSVDKGQPNTEAFF
.	.	TRBV30	TRBJ2-7	TGTGCCTGGAGTGTTATCCGACACCTATCCTACGAGCAGTACTTC	CAWSVIRHLSYEQYF